Listed here is a single T cell receptor beta chain. The source of the sample is a study of blood T cell repertoires in COVID-19. Per germline, CDR1 MNHEY and CDR2 SVGAGI. The germline V and J ends were trimmed by 2 bases and 7 bases, with 9 bases remaining between them. The CDR3 runs to 14 residues. Profiled with immunoSEQ multiplex PCR; TCRdb holds only in-frame clones, not every one. The top ten hold under 15% of the sample, which has 65,000 to 75,000 clones, 80% to 95% seen once. The receptor comes from a human donor with active COVID-19. The donor label of this sample is uncertain. Source material: peripheral blood. This chain joins TRBV6-5 and TRBJ1-6; D is unclear. The CDR3 loop reads CASSYGLRNSPLHF. The CDR3 DNA reads TGTGCCAGCAGTTACGGACTAAGGAATTCACCCCTCCACTTT.